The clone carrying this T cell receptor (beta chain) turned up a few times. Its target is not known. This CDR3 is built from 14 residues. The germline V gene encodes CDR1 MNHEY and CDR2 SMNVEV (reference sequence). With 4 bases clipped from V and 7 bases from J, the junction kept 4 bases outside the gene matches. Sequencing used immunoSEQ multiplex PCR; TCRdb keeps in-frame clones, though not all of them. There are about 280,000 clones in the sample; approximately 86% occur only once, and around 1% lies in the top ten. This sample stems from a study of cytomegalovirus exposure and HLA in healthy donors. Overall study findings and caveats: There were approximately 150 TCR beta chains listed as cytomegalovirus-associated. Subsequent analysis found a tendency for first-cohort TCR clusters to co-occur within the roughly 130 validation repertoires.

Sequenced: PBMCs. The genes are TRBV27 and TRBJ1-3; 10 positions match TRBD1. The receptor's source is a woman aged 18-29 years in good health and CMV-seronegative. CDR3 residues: CASSSMDRGNTIYF. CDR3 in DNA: TGTGCCAGCAGTTCCATGGACAGGGGGAACACCATATATTTT.